The clone carrying this T cell receptor (beta chain) was counted a few times. The antigen is undetermined. The CDR3 covers 14 residues. Deletions cut 3 bases from V and 3 bases from J, with 9 bases between. The V gene's germline CDR1 is SGHRS and CDR2 YFSETQ. These data originate in a study of T cells after yellow fever vaccination. The study's findings and limits: Most clones from primary vaccination were detected again post-booster (roughly 96% CD4, 88% CD8). Abundant clonotypes from the bulk population could have been carried over as contaminants into FACS-sorted repertoires.

Template switching by 5'RACE produced TCR cDNA, adding a universal primer site and UMIs. In TCRdb, the 5' RACE reads were re-called with MiXCR into one record per CDR3 protein. In the table there are around 310,000 distinct CDR3 sequences, approximately 4% of which are singletons. The sequenced sample was PBMCs, obtained 5 days after the yellow fever booster vaccination. The V gene is TRBV5-1, the J gene TRBJ2-2; no clear D gene. The sequence was obtained from a man between 18 and 35 years old who received the YFV17D yellow fever vaccine. The CDR3 nucleotides read TGCGCCAGCAGCTCCCGGGCCGACACCGGGGAGCTGTTTTTT. This encodes CASSSRADTGELFF.